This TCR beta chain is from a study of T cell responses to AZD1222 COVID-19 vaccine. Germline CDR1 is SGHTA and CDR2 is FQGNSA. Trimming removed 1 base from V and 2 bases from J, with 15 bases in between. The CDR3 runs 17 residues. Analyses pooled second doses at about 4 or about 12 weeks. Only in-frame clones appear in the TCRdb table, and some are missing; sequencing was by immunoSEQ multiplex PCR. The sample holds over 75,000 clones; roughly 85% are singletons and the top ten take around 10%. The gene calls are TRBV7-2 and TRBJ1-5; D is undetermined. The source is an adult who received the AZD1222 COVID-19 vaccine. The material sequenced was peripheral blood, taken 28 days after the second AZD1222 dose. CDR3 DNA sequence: TGTGCCAGCAGCTTAGGCGGCAGGTCTTACGGCAATCAGCCCCAGCATTTT. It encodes CASSLGGRSYGNQPQHF. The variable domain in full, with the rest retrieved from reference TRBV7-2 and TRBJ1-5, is GAGVSQSPSNKVTEKGKDVELRCDPISGHTALYWYRQSLGQGLEFLIYFQGNSAPDKSGLPSDRFSAERTGGSVSTLTIQRTQQEDSAVYLCASSLGGRSYGNQPQHFGDGTRLSIL.